This entry lists 24 T cell receptor beta chains sequenced from one sample in a study of T cell responses to AZD1222 COVID-19 vaccine. TCRdb's table, derived via immunoSEQ multiplex PCR, lists solely in-frame clones and lacks some. Found here are over 100,000 clones, roughly nine tenths of them singletons; the top ten hold 3.1%. The sequencing used peripheral blood, collected on day 0 of AZD1222 vaccination. Receptor source: an adult in good health.

This clone is a singleton in its sample. The V gene is TRBV9, the J gene TRBJ2-3; 7 nucleotides match TRBD2. This CDR3 contains 11 residues. The junction had 0 bases not matched to a gene; V was cut back by 7 bases and J by 4 bases. The germline V gene encodes CDR1 SGDLS and CDR2 YYNGEE. CDR3 region: CASGRADTQYF. The CDR3 DNA reads as TGTGCCAGCGGGAGGGCAGATACGCAGTATTTT.

This rearrangement joins TRBV4-2 to TRBJ1-2, with D possibly being TRBD1 (6 bases). Germline CDR1 reads LGHNA; CDR2 reads YNFKEQ. CDR3 length: 15 amino acids. The V and J ends lost 3 bases and 6 bases respectively, with 17 bases between them. The CDR3 loop reads CASSQLEQGSDGYTF. The CDR3 DNA reads TGTGCCAGCAGCCAGCTCGAACAGGGAAGTGATGGCTACACCTTC.

V gene TRBV12-3 or TRBV12-4 combines with J gene TRBJ2-5, with D perhaps TRBD2 (5 bases). The CDR3 sequence is 13 residues long. V lost 3 bases and J lost 3, with 8 bases in between. The CDR3 sequence: CASSFRGEETQYF. CDR3 sequence (DNA): TGTGCCAGCAGTTTTCGGGGAGAAGAGACCCAGTACTTC.

V usage is TRBV20-1 and J usage is TRBJ1-2; 9 bases line up with TRBD1. CDR1 DFQATT and CDR2 SNEGSKA come from the germline V gene (reference sequence). The V segment lost 3 bases and the J segment 1 base; nucleotides outside the gene matches: 3. There are 14 residues in the CDR3. CDR3: CSASGQGINYGYTF. For the CDR3, the DNA is TGCAGTGCTAGTGGACAGGGGATTAACTATGGCTACACCTTC.

This chain uses TRBV12-3 or TRBV12-4 with TRBJ1-2; no definite D call. The CDR3 is 10 amino acids. V was trimmed by 5 bases and J by 8 bases, leaving 6 bases between them. The CDR3 DNA reads as TGTGCCAGCAGTCATCGCGGCTACACCTTC. Translating it yields CASSHRGYTF.

CDR3 in amino acids: CASRWSGRGETQYF. CDR3 DNA sequence: TGTGCCAGCCGATGGAGCGGGAGAGGAGAGACCCAGTACTTC. V gene TRBV28 combines with J gene TRBJ2-5, with 8 bases that match TRBD2. The V gene end was trimmed by 8 bases and the J gene end by 4 bases; junction bases not matched to a gene: 9. The CDR3 is 14 residues long. Germline loops: CDR1 MDHEN, CDR2 SYDVKM.

Remarks on this clone: At one end, the junction sequence differs from germline, possibly due to a read error. The genes are TRBV7-2 and TRBJ1-3; D is unresolved. The CDR3 covers 13 residues. Germline V gene data show CDR1 as SGHTA and CDR2 as FQGNSA. The CDR3 sequence is CASTLAWGNTIYF. In DNA, the CDR3 is TGTGCCAGCACCTTAGCATGGGGAAACACCATATATTTT.

V usage is TRBV15 and J usage is TRBJ2-7; TRBD2 agrees at 9 bases. From germline, CDR1 is LNHNV and CDR2 YYDKDF (reference sequence). This CDR3 is 16 amino acids long. The trim removed 1 base at V and 5 bases at J, leaving 9 bases unmatched. The CDR3 loop reads CATSRARGRALDEQYF. CDR3 coding DNA: TGTGCCACCAGCAGAGCGCGCGGGAGGGCCTTAGACGAGCAGTACTTC.

The J gene is TRBJ2-7, the V gene TRBV29-1, with a weak D call TRBD1 (5 bases). The CDR3 loop spans 12 amino acids. The V gene's germline CDR1 is SQVTM and CDR2 ANQGSEA. As DNA, the CDR3 is TGCAGGACCCGACAGAGGCCCTACGAGCAGTACTTC. Residues: CRTRQRPYEQYF.

The chain carries TRBV6-2 or TRBV6-3 and TRBJ2-1; D is perhaps TRBD1 (5 bases). Germline V CDR1 and CDR2: MNHEY, SVGEGT. Trimming stripped 2 bases from V and 0 bases from J, with 26 bases between. The CDR3 sequence is 21 residues long. The CDR3 DNA is TGTGCCAGCAGTTACGATATTTACAGTTACCAGGGTAGGCTCTCCTACAATGAGCAGTTCTTC. This translates into CASSYDIYSYQGRLSYNEQFF.

DNA of the CDR3: TGTGCCAGCAGTGCTACCGATAGGGATCTGAACACTGAAGCTTTCTTT. As protein: CASSATDRDLNTEAFF. The chain is built from TRBV28 and TRBJ1-1, with unresolved D. V lost 5 bases to trimming and J lost 0 bases, with 16 bases between them. From germline, CDR1 is MDHEN and CDR2 SYDVKM. The CDR3 has 16 residues.

The J gene is TRBJ1-2, the V gene TRBV7-8; no firm D call. CDR1 SGHVS and CDR2 FQNEAQ come from the germline V gene. Trimming cost V 5 bases and J 4 bases, with 14 bases left between them. The CDR3 contains 14 residues. The CDR3 sequence is CASSPDAWGYGYTF. DNA for the CDR3: TGTGCCAGCAGCCCGGACGCATGGGGCTATGGCTACACCTTC. The entire variable domain, with the rest obtained from reference TRBV7-8 and TRBJ1-2, is as follows: GAGVSQSPRYKVAKRGQDVALRCDPISGHVSLFWYQQALGQGPEFLTYFQNEAQLDKSGLPSDRFFAERPEGSVSTLKIQRTQQEDSAVYLCASSPDAWGYGYTFGSGTRLTVV.

The V and J genes are TRBV14 and TRBJ2-3, with D tentatively TRBD2 (6 bases). The CDR3 runs to 15 residues. CDR1 SGHDN and CDR2 FVKESK come from the germline V gene. The V end lost 4 bases, the J end lost 1 base, and 12 bases lay between the germline ends. CDR3 residues: CASSPWGVGTDTQYF. CDR3 in DNA: TGTGCCAGCAGCCCGTGGGGGGTGGGCACAGATACGCAGTATTTT.

The rearrangement uses TRBV4-3 and TRBJ2-3, with D perhaps TRBD2 (6 bases). Germline V gene lookup returns CDR1 LGHNA and CDR2 YSLEER. Trimming pared 4 bases from V and 7 bases from J, leaving 15 bases between. This CDR3 is built from 14 residues. This CDR3 is CASSPGTLRYTQYF. In nucleotides, the CDR3 is TGCGCCAGCAGCCCGGGGACTCTCAGGTATACGCAGTATTTT.

The chain is built from TRBV7-2 and TRBJ1-2, with TRBD1 identical over 11 bases. The CDR3 is 13 residues long. With V trimmed by 7 bases and J by 4 bases, 2 bases remained unmatched. The V gene's germline CDR1 is SGHTA and CDR2 FQGNSA. CDR3 in amino acids: CASIGTGGYGYTF. In DNA, the CDR3 is TGTGCCAGCATCGGGACAGGGGGCTATGGCTACACCTTC.

The genes are TRBV10-3 and TRBJ2-3; D is uncertain. CDR3 length: 13 residues. The germline V gene has CDR1 ENHRY and CDR2 SYGVKD. Between the trimmed V and J ends, which lost 7 bases and 1 base, there was a span of 9 bases. This CDR3 is CAITTGRTDTQYF. As DNA, the CDR3 is TGTGCCATCACTACCGGACGCACAGATACGCAGTATTTT.

J is TRBJ2-7 and V is TRBV6-5; TRBD2 matches at 15 bases. The CDR3 runs 14 residues. The ends lost 6 bases at V and 3 bases at J; junction bases unmatched: 0. CDR1 MNHEY and CDR2 SVGAGI come from the germline V gene. The CDR3 sequence: CASRGLAGGYEQYF. CDR3 DNA: TGTGCCAGCAGGGGACTAGCGGGGGGCTACGAGCAGTACTTC.

The chain employs TRBV7-2 and TRBJ1-1; D gene ambiguous. The germline V gene has CDR1 SGHTA and CDR2 FQGNSA. The CDR3 contains 13 residues. The V and J ends lost 0 bases and 1 base respectively, with 3 bases between them. Here the CDR3 reads CASSLAANTEAFF. DNA for the CDR3: TGTGCCAGCAGCTTAGCGGCGAACACTGAAGCTTTCTTT.

The rearrangement joins TRBV4-3 to TRBJ1-1; D remains unclear. The length of the CDR3 is 16 residues. Germline V CDR1 and CDR2: LGHNA, YSLEER. V was cut by 1 base and J by 1 base, with 13 bases left in between. The CDR3 sequence: CASSQAWVVTNTEAFF. The CDR3 DNA follows: TGCGCCAGCAGCCAAGCTTGGGTCGTAACGAACACTGAAGCTTTCTTT.

This rearrangement joins TRBV11-2 to TRBJ2-5, with 8 bases aligning to TRBD1. This CDR3 comprises 19 residues. Per germline, CDR1 SGHAT and CDR2 FQNNGV. V lost 0 bases to trimming and J lost 2 bases; unmatched junction nucleotides: 14. The CDR3 loop is CASSLEGRRGRLGQETQYF. As DNA, the CDR3 is TGTGCCAGCAGCTTAGAGGGGCGCAGGGGGCGGTTGGGACAAGAGACCCAGTACTTC.

CDR3: CASSPDSGQKANYGYTF. Written as DNA, the CDR3 is TGTGCCAGCAGCCCCGACAGTGGACAGAAGGCTAACTATGGCTACACCTTC. This rearrangement joins TRBV7-9 to TRBJ1-2; D may be TRBD1 (6 bases). Trimming took off 5 bases at V and 0 bases at J, with 19 bases between the two ends. Germline V gene lookup returns CDR1 SEHNR and CDR2 FQNEAQ (reference sequence). CDR3 length: 17 amino acids. Full variable domain (missing parts from reference TRBV7-9 and TRBJ1-2): DTGVSQNPRHKITKRGQNVTFRCDPISEHNRLYWYRQTLGQGPEFLTYFQNEAQLEKSRLLSDRFSAERPKGSFSTLEIQRTEQGDSAMYLCASSPDSGQKANYGYTFGSGTRLTVV.

This clone was picked up a small number of times. In nucleotides, the CDR3 is TGTGCCAGCAGCTTTAGGGCAGGGAGATACGAGCAGTACTTC. Translation gives CASSFRAGRYEQYF. V is TRBV7-8 and J is TRBJ2-7; TRBD1 or TRBD2 may be the D gene (5 bases each). The CDR3 loop spans 14 amino acids. V gave up 3 bases and J gave up 4 bases, with 13 bases separating them. Germline CDR1 and CDR2: SGHVS and FQNEAQ.

The chain couples TRBV30 to TRBJ2-7; 9 bases match TRBD2. This CDR3 contains 14 residues. Germline CDR1 reads GTSNPN; CDR2 reads SVGIG (reference sequence). The V gene end was trimmed by 5 bases and the J gene end by 5 bases; junction bases not matched to a gene: 10. The CDR3 DNA follows: TGTGCCTGGGGTTCCGGGACTAGCTTCAACGAGCAGTACTTC. Translating it yields CAWGSGTSFNEQYF.

V gene TRBV6-5 combines with J gene TRBJ1-1, with D hard to call. Germline CDR1 is MNHEY and CDR2 is SVGAGI. The V end was cut by 4 bases, the J end by 0 bases, with 6 bases between. The CDR3 has 13 amino acids. CDR3 in DNA: TGTGCCAGCAGTTCACTGGTGAACACTGAAGCTTTCTTT. Encoded protein: CASSSLVNTEAFF.